The present entry profiles one T cell receptor (beta chain) with its context. No antigen is known for it. The data were obtained in a study of cytomegalovirus exposure and HLA in healthy donors. Study results and caveats: There were around 160 TCR beta chains listed as cytomegalovirus-associated.

Trimming shortened V by 0 bases and J by 4 bases, and 10 bases separated the two germline ends. The CDR3 has 14 residues. Germline V gene lookup returns CDR1 SGHRS and CDR2 YFSETQ. Clones were sequenced by immunoSEQ multiplex PCR, and TCRdb holds only the in-frame ones, with some missing. Of under 130,000 clones detected, roughly 86% appear once; the ten largest clones hold around 3.6%. This chain links TRBV5-1 with TRBJ1-2; D is possibly TRBD1 (5 bases). This TCR derives from a woman between 18 and 30 years old in good health and CMV-seropositive. Input material: PBMCs. CDR3 bases: TGCGCCAGCAGCTTGGAATCACAGGTCTATGGCTACACCTTC. This translates into CASSLESQVYGYTF.